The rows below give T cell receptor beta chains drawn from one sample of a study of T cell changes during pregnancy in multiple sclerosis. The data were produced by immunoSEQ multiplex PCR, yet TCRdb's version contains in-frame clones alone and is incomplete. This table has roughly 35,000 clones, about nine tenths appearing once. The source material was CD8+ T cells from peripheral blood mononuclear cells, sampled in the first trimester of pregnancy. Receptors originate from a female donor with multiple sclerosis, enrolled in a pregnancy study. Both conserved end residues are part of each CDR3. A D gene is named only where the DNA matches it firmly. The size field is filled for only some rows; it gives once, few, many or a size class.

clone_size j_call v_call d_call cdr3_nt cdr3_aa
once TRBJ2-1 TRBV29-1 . TGCAGCGTTGAAGTCCTGGGGGGACTTCCAGATGAGCAGTTCTTC CSVEVLGGLPDEQFF
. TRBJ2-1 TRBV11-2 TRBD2 TGTGCCAGCAGCTTACCCGCGGGAGGGGTTGAGCAGTTCTTC CASSLPAGGVEQFF
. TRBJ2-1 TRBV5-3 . TGTGCCAGAAGCTTTCAGTCTTATTCCTACAATGAGCAGTTCTTC CARSFQSYSYNEQFF
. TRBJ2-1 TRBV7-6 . TGTGCCAGCAGCTTAACCCTATACAATGAGCAGTTCTTC CASSLTLYNEQFF
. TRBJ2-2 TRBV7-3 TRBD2 TGTGCCAGCAGCTTAGTCGGGACTAGCGGGCCACCGACCGGGGAGCTGTTTTTT CASSLVGTSGPPTGELFF
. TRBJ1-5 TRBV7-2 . TGTGCCAGCAGCTTAGGCCCAGAAAGCAATCAGCCCCAGCATTTT CASSLGPESNQPQHF
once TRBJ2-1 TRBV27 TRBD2 TGTGCCAGCAGTCCCGGACTAGCGGGCACCAATGAGCAGTTCTTC CASSPGLAGTNEQFF
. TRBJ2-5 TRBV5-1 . TGCGCCAGCAGCTCCACAACCTGGATAGCGGAGCCCCAAGAGACCCAGTACTTC CASSSTTWIAEPQETQYF
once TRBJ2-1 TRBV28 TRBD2 TGTGCCAGCACGGGGGAGGGTTCCTACAATGAGCAGTTCTTC CASTGEGSYNEQFF
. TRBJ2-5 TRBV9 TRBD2 TGTGCCAGCAGCGGAAGACTACTAGCGGGAATAGAGACCCAGTACTTC CASSGRLLAGIETQYF
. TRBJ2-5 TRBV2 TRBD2 TGTGCCAGCCTAGGACTAGCGGGAGGACGTCAAGAGACCCAGTACTTC CASLGLAGGRQETQYF
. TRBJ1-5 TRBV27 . TGTGCCAGCAGTGACGACAGAGCTAATCAGCCCCAGCATTTT CASSDDRANQPQHF
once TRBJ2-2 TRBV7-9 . TGTGCCAGCAGCTTAACACCGAACACCGGGGAGCTGTTTTTT CASSLTPNTGELFF
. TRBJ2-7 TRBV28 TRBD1 TGTGCCAGCAGTTTACCCAGGGGGCAAGACTCCTACGAGCAGTACTTC CASSLPRGQDSYEQYF
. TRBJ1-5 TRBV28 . TGTGCCAGCACAGTAGCCAGGGAACCTAATCAGCCCCAGCATTTT CASTVAREPNQPQHF
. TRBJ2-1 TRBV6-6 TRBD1 TGTGCCAGCACCCGGGACAGAACCTACAATGAGCAGTTCTTC CASTRDRTYNEQFF
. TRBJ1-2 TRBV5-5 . TGTGCCAGCAGCTTAGAAGGAATCACCGGGGGCTACACCTTC CASSLEGITGGYTF
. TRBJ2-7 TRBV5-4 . TGTGCCAGCAGCTTGGGGGGCGGCGGAGCCTACGAGCAGTACTTC CASSLGGGGAYEQYF
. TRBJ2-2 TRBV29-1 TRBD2 TGCAGCGTACAACTAGCGGTGAACACCGGGGAGCTGTTTTTT CSVQLAVNTGELFF
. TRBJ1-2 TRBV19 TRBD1 TGTGCCAGTAGTATGGGACAGGGGGCATATGGCTACACCTTC CASSMGQGAYGYTF
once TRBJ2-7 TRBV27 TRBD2 TGTGCCAGCAGTTTTACTAGCGGATCCTACGAGCAGTACTTC CASSFTSGSYEQYF
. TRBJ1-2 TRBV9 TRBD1 TGTGCCAGCAGACAGGGGGCAAAAGACTACACCTTC CASRQGAKDYTF
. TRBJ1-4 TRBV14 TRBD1 TGTGCCAGCAGCCAGGCCGTCGGGACAGGGAGAGAAAAACTGTTTTTT CASSQAVGTGREKLFF
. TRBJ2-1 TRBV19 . TGTGCCAGTGGCGGTACCTACAATGAGCAGTTCTTC CASGGTYNEQFF
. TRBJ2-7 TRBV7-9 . TGTGCCAGCAGCTTAGCGGGAGGTCTCTACGAGCAGTACTTC CASSLAGGLYEQYF
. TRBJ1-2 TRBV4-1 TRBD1 TGCGCCAGCAGCCATAATGAGGGGGCGGGCTATGGCTACACCTTC CASSHNEGAGYGYTF
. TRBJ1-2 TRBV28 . TGTGCCAGCAGTTTACTGTCAGGAACCACGGGGGGCTACACCTTC CASSLLSGTTGGYTF
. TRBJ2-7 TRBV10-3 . TGTGCCATCAGTGTAGCTGATAGCTCCTACGAGCAGTACTTC CAISVADSSYEQYF
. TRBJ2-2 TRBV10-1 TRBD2 TGCGCCAGCAGAGGATTGAGGCGGGGGGGGACCGGGGAGCTGTTTTTT CASRGLRRGGTGELFF
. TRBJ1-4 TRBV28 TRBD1 TGTGCCAGCAGTTATAGAGTGGGGACAGGGAGATTTGCAACTAATGAAAAACTGTTTTTT CASSYRVGTGRFATNEKLFF
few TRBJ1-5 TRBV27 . TGTGCCAGCTCCCCGTTTGGGGCCTATCAGCCCCAGCATTTT CASSPFGAYQPQHF
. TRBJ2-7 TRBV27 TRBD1 TGTGCCAGCAGTTTAGCCAGGGGGCCCTACGAGCAGTACTTC CASSLARGPYEQYF
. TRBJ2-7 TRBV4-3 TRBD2 TGCGCCAGCAGCCAAGAGCTAGCGGGAGCCTACGAGCAGTACTTC CASSQELAGAYEQYF
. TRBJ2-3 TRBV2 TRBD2 TGTGCCAGCAGCGTGACTAGCGGAGGGGTTAGCACAGATACGCAGTATTTT CASSVTSGGVSTDTQYF
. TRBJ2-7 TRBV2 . TGTGCCAGCACGGGCAGGAGGTACGAGCAGTACTTC CASTGRRYEQYF
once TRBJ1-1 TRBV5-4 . TGTGCCAGCAGCCAAGGAGGGGCTGAAGCTTTCTTT CASSQGGAEAFF
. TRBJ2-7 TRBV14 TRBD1 TGTGCCAGCAGCGCCAGGGGGCTCAACGAGCAGTACTTC CASSARGLNEQYF
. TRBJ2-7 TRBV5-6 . TGTGCCAGCAGCTTACAGAAAAGCTCCTACGAGCAGTACTTC CASSLQKSSYEQYF
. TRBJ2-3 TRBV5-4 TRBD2 TGTGCCAGCAGCGCCGGACTAGGGTTGACTAGGGATACGCAGTATTTT CASSAGLGLTRDTQYF
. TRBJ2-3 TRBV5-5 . TGTGCCAGCAGCCCCCTAGAATCCACAGATACGCAGTATTTT CASSPLESTDTQYF
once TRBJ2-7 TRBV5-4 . TGTGCCAGCAGAACCTACGGGGGCTACGAGCAGTACTTC CASRTYGGYEQYF
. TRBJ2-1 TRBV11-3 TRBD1 TGTGCCAGCAGCTTAGATTTTCAGGGGGTCACCCATGAGCAGTTCTTC CASSLDFQGVTHEQFF
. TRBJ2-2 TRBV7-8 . TGTGCCAGCAGCCCAGCCTGGCGGACGAACACCGGGGAGCTGTTTTTT CASSPAWRTNTGELFF
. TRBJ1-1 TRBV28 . TGTGCCAGCAGTGATTTAGGGGGGAACACTGAAGCTTTCTTT CASSDLGGNTEAFF
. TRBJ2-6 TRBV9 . TGTGCCAGCAGCGCTCTCCTCTCTGGGGCCAACGTCCTGACTTTC CASSALLSGANVLTF
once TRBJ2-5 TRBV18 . TGTGCCAGCTCGACCAGGGGTAGGGTACAAGAGACCCAGTACTTC CASSTRGRVQETQYF
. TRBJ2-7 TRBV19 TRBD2 TGTGCCACCAGACTAGCGGGATTGGACGAGCAGTACTTC CATRLAGLDEQYF
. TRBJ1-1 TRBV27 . TGTGCCAGCAGCCGGACAGCCATGAACACTGAAGCTTTCTTT CASSRTAMNTEAFF
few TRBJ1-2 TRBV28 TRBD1 TGTGCCACGGAAACCGGGACAGGGGGCTATGGCTACACCTTC CATETGTGGYGYTF
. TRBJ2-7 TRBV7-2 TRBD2 TGTGCCAGCAGCTTAGTTCCTAGCGGGAACTCCTACGAGCAGTACTTC CASSLVPSGNSYEQYF
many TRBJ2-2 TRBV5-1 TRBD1 TGCGCCAGCTGGGACAGGGGGAGGACCGGGGAGCTGTTTTTT CASWDRGRTGELFF
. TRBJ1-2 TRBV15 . TGTGCCACCAGCAGAGGCCGAGGGTTAGCTAACTATGGCTACACCTTC CATSRGRGLANYGYTF